The entry below describes one TCR beta chain. Its antigen specificity is not known. Within one base of it there is no much larger clone, and no base qualities were kept. The immunoSEQ Assay, a bias-controlled multiplex PCR, was used to amplify TCRbeta CDR3 regions from genomic DNA. On the authors' methods: The number of nucleated cells in each sample was estimated from the amplification of reference gene primers within the assay. Sequence reads were collapsed and filtered to measure the absolute abundance of every unique TCRbeta CDR3 rearrangement. For each sample, productive Simpson clonality was calculated by taking the square root of Simpson's diversity index across productive rearrangements. TCRdb retrieved this table from immuneACCESS and kept in-frame rearrangements only. Not all clones are present; in checked studies, unresolved V genes account for under half, and no reason is known for the remainder. That table gives V, J and clone size, and the DNA gave D and trimming. The table for this sample lists 200,000 or so clones; about four fifths of them were counted only once. The top ten hold 4.8% of the sample.

The sample belongs to a study of blood T cell repertoires in COVID-19 (TCRdb year 2020). In the study overall: The collaborator samples originated in the United States, Italy and Spain and spanned the acute and convalescent phases of COVID-19. The dataset comprised deeply sampled blood TCRbeta repertoires from subjects exposed to, actively infected with, or recovered from COVID-19. The sample metadata nearly always contained a de-identified subject ID, COVID-19 status, age in years and sex. Samples were obtained from the ongoing ImmuneRACE study (first 160 participants) and from 1,000 to 1,500 subjects provided by 6 global collaborators. Where HLA class I and class II types were available, the types were taken from metadata supplied by the sample provider, not from assay-based typing. The prospective study material was composed of cDNA or gDNA derived from T cells, B-cell-depleted T cells, or PBMCs. The repertoires were made available in a free public database intended to serve as a resource for research on the immune response to SARS-CoV-2.

In the prospective study, participants were about 18 to 95 years old, resided in fewer than 25 geographic areas of the United States, and were enrolled through a virtual design. In the prospective study, participants were assigned to cohorts based on the clinical history participants reported in a screening survey and a study questionnaire. Exposed participants were defined as having been in contact with someone with a PCR-confirmed or clinician-diagnosed COVID-19 case within 2 weeks of study entry. Mobile phlebotomists in the prospective study collected whole blood, serum and a nasopharyngeal or oropharyngeal swab from every participant. Participants in the prospective study had the option to provide additional blood draws and questionnaires over an approximately two-month period. Blood samples from the prospective study were shipped frozen or at room temperature prior to DNA extraction. Results and caveats for the whole study, not just this receptor: How much clinical and demographic metadata was included differed by source and by participant, and the metadata was provided uncurated.

The receptor's source is a woman in her forties or fifties who had been exposed to COVID-19. Specimen: PBMCs or T cells enriched from blood (not recorded which).

The bases read TGTGCCAGCAGCCCAGGGGATAGGCAAGGCGGGGAGCTGTTTTTT. Its coded protein is CASSPGDRQGGELFF. This chain is built from TRBV9 and TRBJ2-2; the D gene is perhaps TRBD1, on 6 matching bases. CDR3 length: 15 amino acids, cysteine to phenylalanine. Solely the CDR3 DNA is kept, with 45 bases framed from the first base. CDR1 and CDR2, per the germline V gene, are SGDLS and YYNGEE. Between the V and J ends, shortened by 4 bases and 7 bases respectively, the junction contains 17 bases.